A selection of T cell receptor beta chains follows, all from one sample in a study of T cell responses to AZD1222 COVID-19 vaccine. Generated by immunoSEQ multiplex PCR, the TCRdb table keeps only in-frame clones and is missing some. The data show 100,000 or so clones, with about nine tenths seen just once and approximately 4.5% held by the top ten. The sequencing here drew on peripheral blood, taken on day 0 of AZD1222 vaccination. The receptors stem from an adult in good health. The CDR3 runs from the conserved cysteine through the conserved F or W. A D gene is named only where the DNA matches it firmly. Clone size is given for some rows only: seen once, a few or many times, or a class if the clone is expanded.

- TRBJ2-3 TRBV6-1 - TGTGCCAGCAGTGAAGCGCCGGCTAGCACAGATACGCAGTATTTT CASSEAPASTDTQYF
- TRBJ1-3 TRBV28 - TGTGCCAGCAGGACCACAGGGTCGGGAAACACCATATATTTT CASRTTGSGNTIYF
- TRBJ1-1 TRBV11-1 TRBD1 TGTGCCAGCAGCTCGTTTCGGACAGGGAGGAACACTGAAGCTTTCTTT CASSSFRTGRNTEAFF
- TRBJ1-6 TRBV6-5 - TGTGCCAGCAGTTATCAACAGGGTATTAATTCACCCCTCCACTTT CASSYQQGINSPLHF
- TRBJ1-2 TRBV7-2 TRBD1 TGTGCCAGCAGCTTAACACCGACAGGGGGCGCCGTAGTAGTCTATGGCTACACCTTC CASSLTPTGGAVVVYGYTF
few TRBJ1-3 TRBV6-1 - TGTGCCAGCAGTGATGTCAGGGGTTCTGGAAACACCATATATTTT CASSDVRGSGNTIYF
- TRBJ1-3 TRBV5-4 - TGTGCCAGCAGCGGGGGAGGGTTAGGAAACACCATATATTTT CASSGGGLGNTIYF
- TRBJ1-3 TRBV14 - TGTGCCAGCAGCCAAGATTCCAGTTACCTCACCATATATTTT CASSQDSSYLTIYF
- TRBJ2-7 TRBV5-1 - TGCGCCAGCAGCTTTCAGGACCCCTCCTACGAGCAGTACTTC CASSFQDPSYEQYF
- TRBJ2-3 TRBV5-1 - TGCGCCAGCGCGTCGGAGGGTGGGGGGACCACAGATACGCAGTATTTT CASASEGGGTTDTQYF
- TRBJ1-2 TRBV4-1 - TGCGCCAGCAGCCAAGATGGTGGTCCAAGTTATGGCTACACCTTC CASSQDGGPSYGYTF
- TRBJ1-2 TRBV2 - TGTGCCAGCAGTGAGTCAGGGGTAGACTATGGCTACACCTTC CASSESGVDYGYTF
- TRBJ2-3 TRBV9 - TGTGCCAGCAGCGTAGAGGGTAAAAGCACAGATACGCAGTATTTT CASSVEGKSTDTQYF
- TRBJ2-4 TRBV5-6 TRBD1 TGTGCCAGCAGCTATGACAGGGTAGGGGGCCGGGTCAAAAACATTCAGTACTTC CASSYDRVGGRVKNIQYF
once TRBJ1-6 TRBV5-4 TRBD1 TGTGCCAGCAGCCTCGGGACAGGACAATCACCCCTCCACTTT CASSLGTGQSPLHF
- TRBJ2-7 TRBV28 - TGTGCCAGCAGTTCCCGATTGACAGGACAAGAAGCCTACGAGCAGTACTTC CASSSRLTGQEAYEQYF
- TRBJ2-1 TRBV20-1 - TGCAGTGCTAGCGGGGCGAGTCAACAGTTCTTC CSASGASQQFF
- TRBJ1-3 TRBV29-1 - TGCAGCGTTGAGGGGCAAACAGGAAACACCATATATTTT CSVEGQTGNTIYF
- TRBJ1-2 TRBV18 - TGTGCCAGCTCACAAACGACAGCTTTTAACTATGGCTACACCTTC CASSQTTAFNYGYTF
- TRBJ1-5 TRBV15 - TGTGCCACCAGCCTTCGGGGGAGCAATCAGCCCCAGCATTTT CATSLRGSNQPQHF
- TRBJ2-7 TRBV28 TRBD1 TGTGCCAGCAGTTCGACTCAAAGGGACAGGCTCTACGAGCAGTACTTC CASSSTQRDRLYEQYF
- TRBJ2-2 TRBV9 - TGTGCCAGCAGCGTAGGGGTAGCGGCGAACACCGGGGAGCTGTTTTTT CASSVGVAANTGELFF
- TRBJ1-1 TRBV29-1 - TGCAGCGTTGAGACAGTGATGAACACTGAAGCTTTCTTT CSVETVMNTEAFF
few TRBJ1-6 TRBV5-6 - TGTGCCAGCACTTTTGGAGGGGGGCTTGATTCACCCCTCCACTTT CASTFGGGLDSPLHF
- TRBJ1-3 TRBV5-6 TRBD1 TGTGCCAGCAGCCCGACAGGGGCGGGAAACACCATATATTTT CASSPTGAGNTIYF
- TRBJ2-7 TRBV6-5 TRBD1 TGTGCCAGCAGTTCACAAAACAGGGGCGGGGAGCAGTACTTC CASSSQNRGGEQYF
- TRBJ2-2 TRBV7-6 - TGTGCCAGCAGCTCCAGGGTACCCGGGGAGCTGTTTTTT CASSSRVPGELFF
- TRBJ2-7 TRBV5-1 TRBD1 TGCGCCAGCAGCGCAGACAGGGGCCACCAATACGAGCAGTACTTC CASSADRGHQYEQYF
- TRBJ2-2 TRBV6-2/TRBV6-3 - TGTGCCAGCAGTAAATACGAGGGCTCCCGGGAGCTGTTTTTT CASSKYEGSRELFF
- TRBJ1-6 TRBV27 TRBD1 TGTGCCAGCAGTTTGACAGGGGGGAATTCACCCCTCCACTTT CASSLTGGNSPLHF
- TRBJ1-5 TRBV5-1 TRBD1 TGCGCCAGCGGACCCCCTCCTCCGGACAGGGGACCGAAGCCTAATCAGCCCCAGCATTTT CASGPPPPDRGPKPNQPQHF
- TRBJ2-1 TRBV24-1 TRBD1 TGTGCCACCAGTGAGGCCGGGACAGGGGGCAATGAGCAGTTCTTC CATSEAGTGGNEQFF
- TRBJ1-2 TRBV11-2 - TGTGCCAGCAGCCCGAACCCAGGGTTCTCCGGCTATGGCTACACCTTC CASSPNPGFSGYGYTF
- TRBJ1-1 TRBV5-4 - TGTGCCAGCAGCTTAAGGGGTACTGAAGCTTTCTTT CASSLRGTEAFF
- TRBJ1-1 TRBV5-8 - TGTGCCAGCAGCTTACAGGGCACTGAAGCTTTCTTT CASSLQGTEAFF
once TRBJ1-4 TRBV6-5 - TGTGCCAGCAGCCTAAGCGGGGGGGAAAAACTGTTTTTT CASSLSGGEKLFF
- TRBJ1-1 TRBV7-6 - TGTGCCAGCAGCTACAATCAAGCGGGGGCGGCGAACACTGAAGCTTTCTTT CASSYNQAGAANTEAFF
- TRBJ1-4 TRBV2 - TGTGCCAGCCTTCCCAGAGAGGCAACTAATGAAAAACTGTTTTTT CASLPREATNEKLFF
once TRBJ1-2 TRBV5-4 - TGTGCCAGCAGCTTAGTACAGGCTGGCTACACCTTC CASSLVQAGYTF
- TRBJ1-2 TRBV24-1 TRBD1 TGTGCCACCAGTGGGGGTGGAGCCCAGGGGGCGCAGGACTATGGCTACACCTTC CATSGGGAQGAQDYGYTF
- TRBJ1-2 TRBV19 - TGTGCCAGTAACAAAGTCGGGGGAAGCTATGGCTACACCTTC CASNKVGGSYGYTF
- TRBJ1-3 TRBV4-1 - TGCGCCAGCAGCCAAGAACCCCCCGGGACGTTGGGGGGAAACACCATATATTTT CASSQEPPGTLGGNTIYF
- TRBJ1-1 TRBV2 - TGTGCCAGCAGTGATGGGGCGTTAAACACTGAAGCTTTCTTT CASSDGALNTEAFF
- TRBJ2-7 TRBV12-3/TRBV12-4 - TGTGCCAGCAGTTTATTGGGGTACGAGCAGTACTTC CASSLLGYEQYF
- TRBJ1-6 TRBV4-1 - TGCGCCAGCAGCCAGTCCACACTTTATAATTCACCCCTCCACTTT CASSQSTLYNSPLHF
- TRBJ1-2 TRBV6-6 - TGTGCCAGCAGACATGACAGACCCTCCAGGGGCTATGGCTACACCTTC CASRHDRPSRGYGYTF
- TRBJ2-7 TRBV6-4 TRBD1 TGTGCCAGCAGTGCATCCCCGACAGGGGGTTCCTACGAGCAGTACTTC CASSASPTGGSYEQYF
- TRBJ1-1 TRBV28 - TGTGCCAGCATCGCCGGGACGAAGGAGGCTTTCTTT CASIAGTKEAFF
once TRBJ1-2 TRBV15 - TGTGCCACCAGCAGAGATCTCGTGGCAGCCGGCGAGGGCTACACCTTC CATSRDLVAAGEGYTF
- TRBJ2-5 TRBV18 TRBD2 TGTGCCAGCTCTGGGACTAGCGGGTCCCAAGAGACCCAGTACTTC CASSGTSGSQETQYF
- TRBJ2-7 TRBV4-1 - TGCGCTTCAACCCGGGGGTACCGGGCCTACGAGCAGTACTTC CASTRGYRAYEQYF